These 25 T cell receptor beta chains originate from one sample sequenced in a study of molecular identifiers for immune sequencing clone quantification. TCRdb recomputed calls from the PCR reads with MiXCR, one row per CDR3 protein. The repertoire consists of about 300,000 distinct CDR3 sequences, with about 21% occurring once and the leading ten covering under 0.95%. Sequencing used naive CD8+ T cells from blood, with Jurkat cell RNA spiked in. This sample's subset: FACS-sorted CD8+CD4-CCR7+CD45RA+ naive T cells. All receptors come from a human donor in good health. Some libraries in this study had Jurkat cell RNA spiked in.

This clonotype was counted at least ten times. V usage is TRBV27 and J usage is TRBJ1-1, with D possibly being TRBD1 (6 bases). V lost 0 bases, J lost 0 bases, and 17 bases lay in between. This CDR3 spans 18 amino acids. The germline gives CDR1 MNHEY, CDR2 SMNVEV (reference sequence). The CDR3 DNA sequence: TGTGCCAGCAGTTTATCGGAGAACAGGGTCGGCATGAACACTGAAGCTTTCTTT. This encodes CASSLSENRVGMNTEAFF.

In this sample, this clonotype turned up many times. The chain has TRBV19 and TRBJ1-1, with D perhaps TRBD1 (5 bases). The V gene lost 7 bases and the J gene lost 0 bases, with 9 bases spanning the gap. This CDR3 comprises 13 residues. CDR1 is LNHDA, CDR2 SQIVND, per germline (reference sequence). CDR3 sequence: CASNPTVNTEAFF. CDR3 DNA sequence: TGTGCCAGTAACCCGACAGTGAACACTGAAGCTTTCTTT.

This clonotype was recorded only once. A read error may explain this, as a much larger clone is one base away. The genes are TRBV14 and TRBJ1-1; TRBD1 agrees at 7 bases. J was trimmed by 5 bases and V by 6 bases; bases with no gene match: 6. CDR3 length: 13 residues. Germline assignment: CDR1 SGHDN and CDR2 FVKESK. The CDR3 DNA reads as TGTGCCAGCAGTTGTCCAGGGGGAACTGAAGCTTTCTTT. This codes for CASSCPGGTEAFF.

This clonotype was detected ten times or more. CDR3 sequence (DNA): TGTGCCAGCAGTTTAGTGGGGCCGCGGTACACCGGTGAGCAGTTCTTC. Its protein is CASSLVGPRYTGEQFF. The chain is built from TRBV12-3 or TRBV12-4 and TRBJ2-1, with D perhaps matching TRBD1 (5 bases). CDR3 size: 16 residues. Trimming cost V 1 base and J 9 bases, with 19 bases left between them.

For this clonotype: One base away lies a much larger clone, so this may be a sequencing read error. The V and J genes are TRBV6-5 and TRBJ1-5; D is ambiguous. From germline, CDR1 is MNHEY and CDR2 SVGAGI. CDR3 length: 13 amino acids. Written as DNA, the CDR3 is TGTGCCAGCAGTTACGGTCCTAATCAGCCCCGGCATTTT. Its protein product is CASSYGPNQPRHF.

Here the CDR3 DNA reads TGTGCCAGCAGTTCTGGACAGGGGACCACAGATACGCAGTATTTT. Protein product: CASSSGQGTTDTQYF. The V call is TRBV28, the J call TRBJ2-3; the match to TRBD1 covers 9 bases. CDR3 length equals 15 residues. V lost 4 bases to trimming and J lost 2 bases; unmatched junction nucleotides: 4. Germline CDR1 and CDR2: MDHEN and SYDVKM.

The chain couples TRBV27 to TRBJ2-3; TRBD2 aligns across 11 bases. The ends lost 2 bases at V and 3 bases at J; junction bases unmatched: 4. The V gene's germline CDR1 is MNHEY and CDR2 SMNVEV (reference sequence). The CDR3 is 16 residues long. CDR3 region: CASSLLSSGRTDTQYF. For the CDR3, the DNA is TGTGCCAGCAGTTTACTGTCTAGCGGGAGGACAGATACGCAGTATTTT.

This clonotype was detected many times. This sequence joins TRBV7-6 and TRBJ2-6; D not certain. The germline CDR1 and CDR2 sequences are SGHVS and FNYEAQ. CDR3 size: 14 residues. Deletions cut 5 bases from V and 1 base from J, with 6 bases between. CDR3 DNA sequence: TGTGCCAGCAGCCCCCTTTCTGGGGCCAACGTCCTGACTTTC. Protein: CASSPLSGANVLTF.

The table lists this clonotype with many counts. V usage is TRBV7-3 and J usage is TRBJ2-1, with TRBD2 as a possible D gene (5 bases). Germline lookup yields CDR1 SGHTA and CDR2 FQGTGA. Trimming removed 0 bases at V and 4 bases at J, with 10 bases between. CDR3 size: 15 residues. The CDR3 nucleotides are TGTGCCAGCAGCTTAACGGGAGAAACTTACAATGAGCAGTTCTTC. Its protein product is CASSLTGETYNEQFF.

In this sample, this clonotype turned up many times. The DNA for the CDR3 is TGTGCCAGCAGTTTAAAGCTTTATAATTCACCCCTCCACTTT. This codes for CASSLKLYNSPLHF. The chain has TRBV27 and TRBJ1-6, with D unresolved. The V end was cut by 2 bases, the J end by 4 bases, with 6 bases between. CDR1 is MNHEY and CDR2 is SMNVEV in the germline V gene (reference sequence). The CDR3 is 14 amino acids.

This clonotype was seen only a few times. This chain uses TRBV5-6 with TRBJ1-1; 7 nucleotides match TRBD1. V shed 4 bases and J 5 bases; nucleotides not matched to a gene: 11. Germline V gives CDR1 SGHDT, CDR2 YYEEEE. This CDR3 spans 15 amino acids. The CDR3 here is CASSVETGLGTEAFF. CDR3 DNA sequence: TGTGCCAGCAGCGTGGAGACAGGGTTGGGTACTGAAGCTTTCTTT.

V gene TRBV4-3 combines with J gene TRBJ2-7; the D is unclear. The CDR3 spans 15 residues. V dropped 4 bases and J dropped 1 base, with 14 bases sitting between them. In germline, CDR1 is LGHNA, CDR2 YSLEER. CDR3 nucleotide sequence: TGCGCCAGCAGCCCTGCCGGCGCGCAATCCTACGAGCAGTACTTC. Protein sequence: CASSPAGAQSYEQYF.

At least ten counts were recorded for this clonotype. The V and J genes are TRBV5-1 and TRBJ1-4; TRBD1 matches at 10 bases. The length of the CDR3 is 16 residues. The V segment lost 0 bases and the J segment 6 bases; nucleotides outside the gene matches: 5. Germline lookup yields CDR1 SGHRS and CDR2 YFSETQ. This chain's CDR3 is CASSLDDRGQDEKLFF. The CDR3 bases are TGCGCCAGCAGCTTGGACGACAGGGGGCAGGATGAAAAACTGTTTTTT.

In this sample, this clonotype turned up many times. V gene TRBV27 combines with J gene TRBJ2-2; D call uncertain. From germline, CDR1 is MNHEY and CDR2 SMNVEV (reference sequence). Trimming stripped 3 bases from V and 0 bases from J, with 8 bases between. This CDR3 is built from 15 residues. The CDR3 loop reads CASSFEFTNTGELFF. The CDR3 bases are TGTGCCAGCAGTTTTGAATTCACGAACACCGGGGAGCTGTTTTTT.

As regards this clonotype: A much larger clone differs by one base, so this may be a read error. The chain has TRBV28 and TRBJ2-7; 7 positions agree with TRBD1. The CDR3 consists of 14 residues. With V trimmed by 6 bases and J by 3 bases, 8 bases remained unmatched. Germline-derived CDR1 and CDR2 are MDHEN and SYDVKM. CDR3 sequence (DNA): TGTGCCAGCAGCTACAACAGGGGCGGCTACGAGCAGTACTTC. Translating it yields CASSYNRGGYEQYF.

This clonotype has at least ten counts. This rearrangement joins TRBV6-2 or TRBV6-3 to TRBJ2-1; the D gene is possibly TRBD2 (6 bases). The CDR3 is made up of 14 amino acids. Trimming left V 2 bases short and J 6 bases short, with 11 bases between. Germline V lookup: CDR1 MNHEY, CDR2 SVGEGT. The CDR3 region is CASSYLQGGNEQFF. DNA of the CDR3: TGTGCCAGCAGTTACCTTCAGGGAGGCAATGAGCAGTTCTTC.

This clonotype was seen ten or more times. At one end, the junction sequence differs from germline, possibly due to a read error. The V call is TRBV5-5, the J call TRBJ2-7; D not resolved. Germline lookup yields CDR1 SGHKS and CDR2 YYEKEE (reference sequence). CDR3 length: 11 amino acids. The DNA for the CDR3 is TGTGCCAGCAGCTTCTCCGACGAGCAGTACTTC. Translation gives CASSFSDEQYF.

About this clonotype: Since a much larger clone is just one base distant, this may be a read error. The chain couples TRBV5-5 to TRBJ1-4; D remains ambiguous. Germline CDR1 and CDR2: SGHKS and YYEKEE (reference sequence). There are 16 residues in the CDR3. The CDR3 here is CASSLEGGPTNERLFF. The CDR3 DNA reads as TGTGCCAGCAGCTTGGAAGGCGGGCCCACTAATGAAAGACTGTTTTTT.

This clonotype came up a few times. The chain combines TRBV20-1 with TRBJ2-3; TRBD2 matches 11 bases. CDR3 length equals 15 residues. The V gene end was trimmed by 3 bases and the J gene end by 6 bases; junction bases not matched to a gene: 8. Per the germline V gene, CDR1 is DFQATT and CDR2 is SNEGSKA (reference sequence). CDR3 coding DNA: TGCAGTGCTAGTGTAGCGGGGGGGTCGCTCGATACGCAGTATTTT. This encodes CSASVAGGSLDTQYF.

In this sample, this clonotype turned up many times. The V and J genes are TRBV5-1 and TRBJ2-3, with TRBD1 matching 8 bases. Germline CDR1 reads SGHRS; CDR2 reads YFSETQ. V lost 0 bases to trimming and J lost 6 bases; unmatched junction nucleotides: 6. The CDR3 has 15 residues. The CDR3 nucleotides are TGCGCCAGCAGCTTGGTGGCAGGGGGCGGTGATACGCAGTATTTT. Its translation: CASSLVAGGGDTQYF.

This clonotype was recorded many times. The gene calls are TRBV20-1 and TRBJ2-7, with TRBD2 identical over 7 bases. J was trimmed by 4 bases and V by 0 bases; bases with no gene match: 3. The CDR3 extends over 13 amino acids. CDR1 and CDR2 (germline): DFQATT, SNEGSKA (reference sequence). CDR3 in amino acids: CSAREGGSYEQYF. The CDR3 DNA reads as TGCAGTGCTAGAGAGGGCGGGAGTTACGAGCAGTACTTC.

The sample holds many counts of this clonotype. This chain connects TRBV5-1 to TRBJ2-5; D is unresolved. Trimming pared 4 bases from V and 0 bases from J, leaving 7 bases between. The CDR3 runs to 13 residues. Germline CDR1 and CDR2: SGHRS and YFSETQ. Here the CDR3 DNA reads TGCGCCAGCAGCGACCTGTACCAAGAGACCCAGTACTTC. Translating it yields CASSDLYQETQYF.

Remarks on this clonotype: One base away lies a much larger clone, so this may be a sequencing read error. The gene calls are TRBV12-3 or TRBV12-4 and TRBJ1-1; D unclear. Between the trimmed V and J ends, which lost 11 bases and 7 bases, there was a span of 17 bases. CDR3 length equals 12 residues. CDR3 sequence: CACTAPGLEAFF. The CDR3, as DNA: TGTGCCTGCACCGCCCCGGGTCTTGAAGCTTTCTTT.

This clonotype has more than one count but fewer than ten. One base away lies a much larger clone, so this may be a sequencing read error. V usage is TRBV28 and J usage is TRBJ2-1; D not resolved. The CDR3 length is 14 residues. The germline gives CDR1 MDHEN, CDR2 SYDVKM. The CDR3 loop reads CAGSSRPGYNEQFF. The CDR3, as DNA: TGTGCCGGCAGTTCCCGCCCGGGCTACAATGAGCAGTTCTTC.

This clonotype turned up a few times. V is TRBV7-2 and J is TRBJ2-3, with TRBD2 matching over 11 bases. The CDR3 sequence is 15 residues long. V lost 5 bases to trimming and J lost 2 bases; unmatched junction nucleotides: 3. Looked up from germline, CDR1 is SGHTA and CDR2 is FQGNSA. This chain's CDR3 is CASSRLAGPTDTQYF. The CDR3 DNA reads TGTGCCAGCAGCCGACTAGCGGGGCCCACAGATACGCAGTATTTT.